These T cell receptor beta chains were read from a single sample in a study of immune evolution from preneoplasia to lung adenocarcinoma. The method was immunoSEQ multiplex PCR; TCRdb's version includes in-frame clones alone and lacks a portion of them. This table has 6,000 to 8,500 clones, around 82% appearing once. The sequencing input was FFPE minimally invasive lung adenocarcinoma tissue. Every receptor here comes from a person aged 80 or older with lung adenocarcinoma. The CDR3 runs from the conserved cysteine through the conserved F or W. D genes are given only for firm matches. Size is omitted from some rows. Given values are once, few, many or a class for expanded clones.

j_gene	len	abundance	d_gene	v_gene	CDR3aa	CDR3nt
TRBJ2-3	16	-	TRBD1	TRBV5-1	CASCPGFGQGADTQYF	TGCGCCAGCTGCCCCGGTTTCGGACAGGGAGCAGATACGCAGTATTTT
TRBJ2-3	15	-	-	TRBV11-2	CASSFTTGFTDTQYF	TGTGCCAGCAGCTTTACGACGGGTTTCACAGATACGCAGTATTTT
TRBJ1-1	15	few	-	TRBV6-5	CASSTKPRGGSEAFF	TGTGCCAGCAGCACCAAACCCCGGGGAGGGTCTGAAGCTTTCTTT
TRBJ2-4	15	once	-	TRBV5-5	CASSVQTEGKNIQYF	TGTGCCAGCAGCGTACAAACAGAAGGCAAAAACATTCAGTACTTC
TRBJ2-1	18	-	TRBD2	TRBV4-3	CASSPGLAEPSSYNEQFF	TGCGCCAGCAGCCCGGGACTAGCGGAACCAAGCTCCTACAATGAGCAGTTCTTC
TRBJ1-3	15	-	-	TRBV5-4	CASSRGPLSGNTIYF	TGTGCCAGCAGCCGGGGCCCTCTCTCTGGAAACACCATATATTTT
TRBJ2-5	14	-	-	TRBV29-1	CSVGGSGGGETQYF	TGCAGCGTTGGAGGTTCGGGAGGGGGCGAGACCCAGTACTTC
TRBJ1-2	16	-	TRBD1	TRBV27	CASSLYPGQGAYGYTF	TGTGCCAGCAGTCTGTATCCGGGACAGGGGGCCTATGGCTACACCTTC
TRBJ1-6	17	-	TRBD1	TRBV15	CATSRDFTTGGESPLHF	TGTGCCACCAGCAGAGATTTTACGACAGGGGGTGAGTCACCCCTCCACTTT
TRBJ2-3	15	-	TRBD2	TRBV28	CASRISGSGSDTQYF	TGTGCCAGCAGGATAAGCGGGAGTGGGTCAGATACGCAGTATTTT
TRBJ2-7	12	-	-	TRBV6-1	CASSAGEWEQYF	TGTGCCAGCAGTGCGGGGGAGTGGGAGCAGTACTTC
TRBJ2-1	14	-	-	TRBV5-4	CASSLEPTNNEQFF	TGTGCCAGCAGCTTGGAGCCCACAAACAATGAGCAGTTCTTC
TRBJ2-3	13	-	-	TRBV18	CASSQRQLDTQYF	TGTGCCAGCTCACAAAGACAGTTAGATACGCAGTATTTT
TRBJ1-2	11	-	-	TRBV5-8	CASRPNYGYTF	TGTGCCAGCAGGCCTAACTATGGCTACACCTTC
TRBJ2-1	15	-	TRBD1	TRBV7-3	CASSLVGQGSNEQFF	TGTGCCAGCAGCTTGGTCGGACAGGGTTCCAATGAGCAGTTCTTC
TRBJ2-1	16	-	-	TRBV28	CASSPSGLRSYNEQFF	TGTGCCAGCAGTCCATCGGGACTCCGCTCCTACAATGAGCAGTTCTTC
TRBJ1-4	15	once	-	TRBV28	CASSPYMPGKEKLFF	TGTGCCAGCAGTCCGTACATGCCCGGAAAGGAAAAACTGTTTTTT
TRBJ2-7	17	-	TRBD2	TRBV5-1	CASSPGLAGGRGIEQYF	TGCGCCAGCAGCCCCGGACTAGCGGGAGGGCGGGGGATCGAGCAGTACTTC
TRBJ1-1	13	-	-	TRBV2	CASTGAGNTEAFF	TGTGCCAGCACGGGGGCTGGGAACACTGAAGCTTTCTTT
TRBJ2-7	13	-	-	TRBV6-1	CASSVRPGYEQYF	TGTGCCAGCAGTGTTAGGCCGGGGTACGAGCAGTACTTC
TRBJ2-3	14	-	-	TRBV7-9	CASSLSGSQDTQYF	TGTGCCAGCAGCCTTAGCGGATCCCAAGATACGCAGTATTTT
TRBJ2-7	13	-	TRBD2	TRBV12-5	CASGASGINEQYF	TGTGCTAGTGGGGCTAGCGGGATCAACGAGCAGTACTTC
TRBJ2-1	17	-	TRBD2	TRBV4-1	CASSQDRAGGTYNEQFF	TGCGCCAGCAGCCAAGATAGGGCGGGGGGGACATACAATGAGCAGTTCTTC
TRBJ1-1	11	-	-	TRBV10-3	CAVRGYTEAFF	TGTGCCGTAAGGGGATACACTGAAGCTTTCTTT
TRBJ1-2	13	-	TRBD1	TRBV5-6	CASSRQGLYGYTF	TGTGCCAGCAGCCGACAGGGGCTATATGGCTACACCTTC
TRBJ2-3	12	-	-	TRBV5-5	CASSQHTDTQYF	TGTGCCAGCAGCCAACACACAGATACGCAGTATTTT
TRBJ2-1	12	-	TRBD2	TRBV6-5	CASTGTSLKQFF	TGTGCCAGCACTGGGACTAGCTTGAAGCAGTTCTTC
TRBJ2-1	16	-	-	TRBV7-2	CASGKGGGLYRNEQFF	TGTGCCAGCGGAAAGGGAGGCGGCCTATACAGAAATGAGCAGTTCTTC
TRBJ2-1	15	-	TRBD2	TRBV6-5	CASSHTSGSRDEQFF	TGTGCCAGCAGCCACACTAGCGGGAGCAGGGATGAGCAGTTCTTC
TRBJ2-7	18	-	TRBD2	TRBV4-3	CASSQGVVGGRAGLEQYF	TGCGCCAGCAGCCAAGGCGTTGTCGGGGGGAGGGCCGGTCTCGAGCAGTACTTC
TRBJ1-1	12	-	-	TRBV6-5	CASRRTGGQAFF	TGTGCCAGCAGACGAACGGGGGGGCAAGCTTTCTTT
TRBJ1-3	14	once	TRBD1	TRBV9	CASTTGGSGNTIYF	TGTGCCAGCACAACAGGGGGCTCTGGAAACACCATATATTTT
TRBJ2-6	14	-	-	TRBV6-1	CASRLLSGANVLTF	TGTGCCAGCAGGCTCCTCTCTGGGGCCAACGTCCTGACTTTC
TRBJ2-5	12	-	-	TRBV10-3	CAISDAQETQYF	TGTGCCATCAGTGACGCGCAAGAGACCCAGTACTTC
TRBJ2-3	13	-	-	TRBV14	CASSQDERNTQYF	TGTGCCAGCAGCCAAGACGAGCGCAATACGCAGTATTTT
TRBJ2-7	14	-	-	TRBV5-5	CASSLAFSSYEQYF	TGTGCCAGCAGCTTGGCTTTCAGCTCCTACGAGCAGTACTTC
TRBJ2-3	15	-	TRBD1	TRBV6-4	CASSPGTGDTDTQYF	TGTGCCAGCAGTCCCGGGACAGGAGACACAGATACGCAGTATTTT
TRBJ2-6	15	-	TRBD1	TRBV4-1	CASSYTGAGANVLTF	TGCGCCAGCAGTTATACAGGGGCTGGGGCCAACGTCCTGACTTTC
TRBJ1-1	17	-	-	TRBV5-1	CASSSIGGRAIVTEAFF	TGCGCCAGCAGCTCAATCGGTGGCAGGGCCATTGTCACTGAAGCTTTCTTT
TRBJ2-3	13	-	-	TRBV29-1	CSVEDPSPDTQYF	TGCAGCGTTGAAGACCCCTCTCCAGATACGCAGTATTTT
TRBJ2-2	16	-	TRBD1	TRBV7-3	CASSPRGTANTGELFF	TGTGCCAGCAGCCCGAGGGGGACAGCGAACACCGGGGAGCTGTTTTTT
TRBJ2-6	16	-	-	TRBV5-6	CASSLEPDTGANVLTF	TGTGCCAGCAGCTTGGAGCCGGACACTGGGGCCAACGTCCTGACTTTC
TRBJ2-7	15	-	TRBD1	TRBV28	CASRLDRASSYEQYF	TGTGCCAGCAGGCTAGACAGGGCTAGCTCCTACGAGCAGTACTTC
TRBJ2-2	16	-	-	TRBV7-8	CASSSPRGGDTGELFF	TGTGCCAGCAGCTCGCCGCGCGGAGGGGACACCGGGGAGCTGTTTTTT
TRBJ2-7	14	-	-	TRBV6-5	CASSYGGNSYEQYF	TGTGCCAGCAGTTACGGGGGGAATAGTTACGAGCAGTACTTC
TRBJ2-2	16	-	-	TRBV5-1	CASSSGELSLAGELFF	TGCGCCAGCAGCTCGGGAGAATTGAGCTTGGCCGGGGAGCTGTTTTTT
TRBJ1-3	17	-	-	TRBV9	CASSVATPGASGNTIYF	TGTGCCAGCAGCGTAGCTACGCCGGGGGCGTCTGGAAACACCATATATTTT